These T cell receptor beta chains were read from a single sample in a study of CD8+ T cells in alopecia areata. Sequencing used immunoSEQ multiplex PCR; TCRdb keeps in-frame clones, though not all of them. The table records more than 150,000 clones, 59% of them present only once. The starting material was CD4+ T cells sorted from blood, obtained at week 0. All receptors come from a human donor with alopecia areata. Each CDR3 is given with its conserved first and last residue. The order of the fields is D gene, V gene, clone size, J gene, CDR3 protein, CDR3 DNA. A D gene is named only where the DNA matches it firmly. The listing skips clone size in some rows; elsewhere it reads once, few, many or a size class.

TRBD1	TRBV30	NA	TRBJ1-1	CAWSDRGLKPEAFF	TGTGCCTGGAGCGACAGGGGGCTGAAGCCTGAAGCTTTCTTT
NA	TRBV29-1	few	TRBJ2-1	CSVEEGEQFF	TGCAGCGTTGAGGAAGGGGAGCAGTTCTTC
NA	TRBV30	NA	TRBJ1-1	CAWSAPSGHLNTEAFF	TGTGCCTGGAGTGCACCCTCGGGACACCTGAACACTGAAGCTTTCTTT
NA	TRBV27	NA	TRBJ2-7	CASRRAGRFSEQYF	TGTGCCAGCAGACGCGCAGGGAGGTTCTCCGAGCAGTACTTC
NA	TRBV4-1	once	TRBJ1-6	CASSQASNSPLHF	TGCGCCAGCAGCCAAGCAAGTAATTCACCCCTCCACTTT
NA	TRBV14	few	TRBJ2-7	CASSLSLSYEQYF	TGTGCCAGCAGCCTCAGCCTCTCCTACGAGCAGTACTTC
NA	TRBV14	few	TRBJ2-5	CASSPTVGPGETQYF	TGTGCCAGCAGTCCAACTGTCGGACCGGGGGAGACCCAGTACTTC
TRBD1	TRBV15	NA	TRBJ2-7	CATSRDAGTGSYEQYF	TGTGCCACCAGCAGAGATGCCGGGACAGGCTCCTACGAGCAGTACTTC
TRBD1	TRBV2	NA	TRBJ1-5	CASHKRQGGNQPQHF	TGTGCCAGCCACAAGCGACAGGGAGGCAATCAGCCCCAGCATTTT
TRBD1	TRBV2	NA	TRBJ1-2	CASSLRTGAYGYTF	TGTGCCAGCAGTCTACGGACAGGGGCCTATGGCTACACCTTC
NA	TRBV6-1	NA	TRBJ1-2	CALGTNYGYTF	TGTGCCCTGGGGACTAACTATGGCTACACCTTC
NA	TRBV6-1	NA	TRBJ2-4	CASSLHGEMNIQYF	TGTGCCAGCAGTTTACATGGGGAGATGAACATTCAGTACTTC
TRBD1	TRBV11-1	NA	TRBJ2-5	CASSSQTGAETQYF	TGTGCCAGCAGCTCGCAGACAGGGGCGGAGACCCAGTACTTC
TRBD1	TRBV2	NA	TRBJ2-7	CASRGDRSTYEQYF	TGTGCCAGCAGGGGGGACAGGTCAACCTACGAGCAGTACTTC
NA	TRBV7-3	NA	TRBJ1-1	CASSLEGHRGEAFF	TGTGCCAGCAGCTTAGAAGGGCATCGAGGAGAAGCTTTCTTT
NA	TRBV30	few	TRBJ2-5	CAWSVLWETQYF	TGTGCCTGGAGTGTACTGTGGGAGACCCAGTACTTC
TRBD1	TRBV7-6	NA	TRBJ2-3	CASSQQIRGDTQYF	TGTGCCAGCAGCCAACAGATCAGGGGGGATACGCAGTATTTT
NA	TRBV5-1	NA	TRBJ2-5	CASNRRGQETQYF	TGCGCCAGCAACCGGAGGGGGCAAGAGACCCAGTACTTC
TRBD1	TRBV4-1	NA	TRBJ2-5	CASSHVGQAKETQYF	TGCGCCAGCAGCCACGTGGGACAGGCCAAGGAGACCCAGTACTTC
NA	TRBV4-1	NA	TRBJ2-3	CASSQQFTDTQYF	TGCGCCAGCAGCCAACAGTTCACAGATACGCAGTATTTT
NA	TRBV30	NA	TRBJ2-7	CAWSVPGLSSYEQYF	TGTGCCTGGAGTGTACCCGGACTTAGCTCCTACGAGCAGTACTTC
NA	TRBV9	NA	TRBJ2-1	CASSTGPWYNEQFF	TGTGCCAGCAGTACGGGACCATGGTACAATGAGCAGTTCTTC
NA	TRBV25-1	NA	TRBJ2-3	CASSDAQPGTDTQYF	TGTGCCAGCAGTGATGCGCAGCCTGGCACAGATACGCAGTATTTT
NA	TRBV15	NA	TRBJ1-5	CATSRDRSNQPQHF	TGTGCCACCAGCAGAGATCGGAGCAATCAGCCCCAGCATTTT
NA	TRBV7-9	NA	TRBJ2-5	CASTSGAGRQETQYF	TGTGCCAGCACCTCGGGGGCGGGACGACAAGAGACCCAGTACTTC
TRBD1	TRBV29-1	NA	TRBJ1-1	CSVGDRLTNTEAFF	TGCAGCGTTGGGGACAGGTTGACGAACACTGAAGCTTTCTTT
TRBD1	TRBV5-1	NA	TRBJ2-6	CASSAGQGASGANVLTF	TGCGCCAGCAGCGCGGGACAGGGGGCCTCTGGGGCCAACGTCCTGACTTTC
TRBD2	TRBV7-9	few	TRBJ2-3	CASSSAAGGWAQYF	TGTGCCAGCAGCTCAGCGGCGGGGGGATGGGCGCAGTATTTT
NA	TRBV6-5	NA	TRBJ2-3	CASSYSVYSTDTQYF	TGTGCCAGCAGTTATTCCGTGTACAGCACAGATACGCAGTATTTT
TRBD1	TRBV27	NA	TRBJ2-7	CASSFLMTGGENEQYF	TGTGCCAGCAGTTTCCTCATGACAGGGGGCGAGAACGAGCAGTACTTC
NA	TRBV5-1	few	TRBJ2-6	CASSGAVGGGANVLTF	TGCGCCAGCAGCGGGGCGGTGGGTGGCGGGGCCAACGTCCTGACTTTC
NA	TRBV30	NA	TRBJ2-5	CAWSVGETQYF	TGTGCCTGGAGTGTAGGCGAGACCCAGTACTTC
NA	TRBV30	NA	TRBJ1-4	CAWARYNEKLFF	TGTGCCTGGGCTCGGTATAATGAAAAACTGTTTTTT
TRBD1	TRBV29-1	NA	TRBJ2-7	CSVRRDRTYEQYF	TGCAGCGTGCGCCGGGACAGAACCTACGAGCAGTACTTC
NA	TRBV27	NA	TRBJ2-7	CASSLSPGHSYEQYF	TGTGCCAGCAGTTTATCTCCGGGCCACTCCTACGAGCAGTACTTC
NA	TRBV7-9	NA	TRBJ1-6	CASSLAEGNSPLHF	TGTGCCAGCAGCTTAGCGGAGGGCAATTCACCCCTCCACTTT
NA	TRBV30	NA	TRBJ2-5	CAWSTGYETQYF	TGTGCCTGGAGTACGGGGTATGAGACCCAGTACTTC
TRBD2	TRBV30	NA	TRBJ2-5	CAWSRLAGGETQYF	TGTGCCTGGAGTCGTCTAGCGGGGGGGGAGACCCAGTACTTC
TRBD1	TRBV30	NA	TRBJ1-2	CAWSAGQANGYTF	TGTGCCTGGAGTGCAGGACAGGCAAATGGCTACACCTTC
NA	TRBV27	many	TRBJ1-2	CASSLSGNGNYGYTF	TGTGCCAGCAGTTTATCGGGCAACGGAAACTATGGCTACACCTTC
NA	TRBV11-3	NA	TRBJ1-4	CASSWNDSPNEKLFF	TGTGCCAGCAGTTGGAACGACAGCCCTAATGAAAAACTGTTTTTT
NA	TRBV2	NA	TRBJ1-6	CASSVLLQNSPLHF	TGTGCCAGCAGTGTACTTTTACAAAATTCACCCCTCCACTTT
TRBD2	TRBV30	NA	TRBJ2-3	CAWSVEGSGGARDTQYF	TGTGCCTGGAGTGTAGAGGGTAGCGGGGGAGCGAGAGATACGCAGTATTTT
NA	TRBV30	NA	TRBJ1-6	CAWSHREPPLHF	TGTGCCTGGAGCCATCGGGAGCCACCCCTCCACTTT